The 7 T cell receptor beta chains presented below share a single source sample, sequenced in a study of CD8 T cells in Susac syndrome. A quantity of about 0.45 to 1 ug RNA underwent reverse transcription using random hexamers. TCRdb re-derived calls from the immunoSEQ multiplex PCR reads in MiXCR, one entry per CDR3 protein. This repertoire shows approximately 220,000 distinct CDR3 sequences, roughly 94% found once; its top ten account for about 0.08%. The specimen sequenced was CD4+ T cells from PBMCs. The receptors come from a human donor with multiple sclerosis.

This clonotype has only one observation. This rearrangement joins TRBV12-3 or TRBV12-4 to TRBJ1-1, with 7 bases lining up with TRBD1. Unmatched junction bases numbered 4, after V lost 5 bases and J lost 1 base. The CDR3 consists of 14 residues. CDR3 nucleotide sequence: TGTGCCAGCAGTGGGACAGCTTCGAACACTGAAGCTTTCTTT. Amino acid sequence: CASSGTASNTEAFF.

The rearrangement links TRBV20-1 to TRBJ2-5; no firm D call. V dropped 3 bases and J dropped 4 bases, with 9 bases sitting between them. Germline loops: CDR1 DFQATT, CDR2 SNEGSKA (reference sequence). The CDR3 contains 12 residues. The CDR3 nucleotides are TGCAGTGCTAGGTCCAGTATAGAGACCCAGTACTTC. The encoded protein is CSARSSIETQYF.

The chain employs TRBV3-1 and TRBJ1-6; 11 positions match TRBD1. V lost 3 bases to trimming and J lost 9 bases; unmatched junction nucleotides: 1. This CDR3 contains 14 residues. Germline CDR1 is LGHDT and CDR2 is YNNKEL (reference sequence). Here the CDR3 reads CASSQGTGGSPLHF. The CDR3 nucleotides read TGTGCCAGCAGCCAGGGGACAGGGGGTTCACCCCTCCACTTT.

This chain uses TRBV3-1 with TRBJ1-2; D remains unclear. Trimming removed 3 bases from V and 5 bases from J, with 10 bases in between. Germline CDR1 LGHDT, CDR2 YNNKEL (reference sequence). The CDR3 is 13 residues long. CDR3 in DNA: TGTGCCAGCAGCCACCGGGCGGAGTATGGCTACACCTTC. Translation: CASSHRAEYGYTF.

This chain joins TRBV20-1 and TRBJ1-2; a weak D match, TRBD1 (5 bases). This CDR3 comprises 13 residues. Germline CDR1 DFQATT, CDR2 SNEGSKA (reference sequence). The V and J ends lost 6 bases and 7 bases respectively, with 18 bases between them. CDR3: CSAPPQSRGGYTF. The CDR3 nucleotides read TGCAGTGCGCCGCCCCAATCAAGGGGTGGCTACACCTTC.

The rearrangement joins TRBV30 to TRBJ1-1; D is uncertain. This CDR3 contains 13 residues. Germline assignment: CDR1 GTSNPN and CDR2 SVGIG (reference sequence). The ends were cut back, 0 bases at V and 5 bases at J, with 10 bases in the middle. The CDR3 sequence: CAWSVGLGTEAFF. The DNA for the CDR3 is TGTGCCTGGAGTGTGGGGTTAGGGACTGAAGCTTTCTTT.

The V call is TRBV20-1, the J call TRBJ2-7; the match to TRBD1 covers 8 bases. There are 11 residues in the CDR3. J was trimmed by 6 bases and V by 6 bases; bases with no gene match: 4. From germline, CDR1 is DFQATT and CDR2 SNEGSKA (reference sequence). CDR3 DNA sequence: TGCAGTGCCAACAGGGGGGTCGAGCAGTACGTC. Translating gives CSANRGVEQYV.